Listed below are T cell receptor beta chains from one sample, sequenced in a study of blood T cell repertoires in COVID-19. Here immunoSEQ multiplex PCR was the method, and the copy in TCRdb shows in-frame clones only, minus some. The sample yields approximately 390,000 clones, over 75% seen once. Material: peripheral blood. Receptor source: a woman in her sixties or seventies with COVID-19, enrolled during active disease. CDR3s leave out the opening cysteine and the closing phenylalanine or tryptophan. D genes are given only for firm matches.

J: TRBJ2-2
D: .
V: TRBV6-4
CDR3: ASSRDTNTGELF

J: TRBJ2-2
D: .
V: TRBV5-6
CDR3: ARRNGELF

J: TRBJ2-1
D: .
V: TRBV6-4
CDR3: ASSDGHYNEQF

J: TRBJ1-6
D: TRBD1
V: TRBV30
CDR3: AWAQGVHSPLH

J: TRBJ2-7
D: TRBD2
V: TRBV7-2
CDR3: ASSLGLAGGSYEQY

J: TRBJ1-2
D: .
V: TRBV30
CDR3: AWRRPEKFGYT

J: TRBJ1-6
D: .
V: TRBV19
CDR3: ASRKSGNSYNSPLH

J: TRBJ2-2
D: TRBD1
V: TRBV28
CDR3: ASSLGPGGAPGELF

J: TRBJ2-7
D: TRBD2
V: TRBV11-2
CDR3: ASSPSGGNEQY

J: TRBJ1-1
D: .
V: TRBV28
CDR3: ASSLTQARTEAF

J: TRBJ2-1
D: .
V: TRBV3-1/TRBV3-2
CDR3: ASSLTGVNEQF

J: TRBJ1-1
D: .
V: TRBV6-5
CDR3: ASRQSRRGTEAF

J: TRBJ2-5
D: TRBD2
V: TRBV29-1
CDR3: SVGPSGFKETQY

J: TRBJ1-2
D: .
V: TRBV7-8
CDR3: ASSLARGDSRIYGYT

J: TRBJ1-1
D: TRBD1
V: TRBV7-6
CDR3: ASSLAPQGAGTEAF

J: TRBJ2-3
D: .
V: TRBV6-4
CDR3: ASRGGTDTQY

J: TRBJ2-6
D: TRBD1
V: TRBV7-3
CDR3: ASSPRQGKGANVLT

J: TRBJ1-4
D: TRBD1
V: TRBV11-2
CDR3: ASSYWTGWGEKLF

J: TRBJ2-5
D: .
V: TRBV27
CDR3: ASSGGGRAPRETQY

J: TRBJ1-1
D: .
V: TRBV11-2
CDR3: ASSLAFPGTEAF

J: TRBJ1-6
D: .
V: TRBV20-1
CDR3: SASSAGSSYNSPLH

J: TRBJ2-1
D: TRBD1
V: TRBV9
CDR3: ASSPTPSGTGDENEQF

J: TRBJ2-7
D: TRBD1
V: TRBV29-1
CDR3: SVVKGAYEQY

J: TRBJ1-1
D: .
V: TRBV6-5
CDR3: ASSLGGWGTEAF

J: TRBJ2-7
D: .
V: TRBV7-2
CDR3: ASSWTGYEQY

J: TRBJ2-2
D: TRBD1
V: TRBV4-1
CDR3: ASSQDLGTGVGELF

J: TRBJ1-5
D: .
V: TRBV5-5
CDR3: ASSLSQASRQPQH

J: TRBJ1-5
D: .
V: TRBV7-8
CDR3: ASSPTGLGNQPQH

J: TRBJ2-3
D: .
V: TRBV11-2
CDR3: ASSLETGTQY

J: TRBJ1-1
D: .
V: TRBV5-5
CDR3: ASSLEAVYTEAF

J: TRBJ1-4
D: .
V: TRBV4-1
CDR3: ASSQAYSANEKLF

J: TRBJ2-2
D: TRBD1
V: TRBV5-4
CDR3: ASSPGDRANTGELF

J: TRBJ2-7
D: .
V: TRBV7-9
CDR3: ASSLPNIDYEQY

J: TRBJ1-1
D: TRBD1
V: TRBV6-6
CDR3: ASSRGDREAF

J: TRBJ2-1
D: TRBD1
V: TRBV5-1
CDR3: ASGENRGSQF

J: TRBJ1-3
D: .
V: TRBV10-2
CDR3: ASSESWASGNTIY

J: TRBJ2-1
D: .
V: TRBV7-9
CDR3: ASSISRGIGEQF